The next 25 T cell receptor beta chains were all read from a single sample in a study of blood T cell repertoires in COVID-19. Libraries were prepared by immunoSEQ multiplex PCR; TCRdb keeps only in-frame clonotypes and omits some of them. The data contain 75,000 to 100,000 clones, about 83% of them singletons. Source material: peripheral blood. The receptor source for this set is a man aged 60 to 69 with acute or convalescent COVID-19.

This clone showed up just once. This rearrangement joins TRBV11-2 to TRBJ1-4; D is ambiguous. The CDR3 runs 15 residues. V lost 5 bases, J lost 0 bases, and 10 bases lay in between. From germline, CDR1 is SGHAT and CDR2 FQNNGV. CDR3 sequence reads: CASSPRVSTNEKLFF. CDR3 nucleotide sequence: TGTGCCAGCAGCCCCCGGGTATCAACTAATGAAAAACTGTTTTTT. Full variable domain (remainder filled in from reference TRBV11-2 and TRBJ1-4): EAGVAQSPRYKIIEKRQSVAFWCNPISGHATLYWYQQILGQGPKLLIQFQNNGVVDDSQLPKDRFSAERLKGVDSTLKIQPAKLEDSAVYLCASSPRVSTNEKLFFGSGTQLSVL.

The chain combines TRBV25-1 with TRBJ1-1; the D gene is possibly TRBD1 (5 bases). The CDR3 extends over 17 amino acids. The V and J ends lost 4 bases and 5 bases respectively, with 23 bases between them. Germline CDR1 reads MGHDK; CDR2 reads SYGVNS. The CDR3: CASSGGRLWRGNTEAFF. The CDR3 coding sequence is TGTGCCAGCAGTGGGGGTCGTTTGTGGAGGGGTAATACTGAAGCTTTCTTT.

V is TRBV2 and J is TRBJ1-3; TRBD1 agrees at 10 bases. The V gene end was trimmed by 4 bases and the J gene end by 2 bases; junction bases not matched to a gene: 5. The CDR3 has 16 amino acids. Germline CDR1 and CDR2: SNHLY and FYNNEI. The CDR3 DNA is TGTGCCAGCAGTGTCCGGGACAGGGGTACTGGAAACACCATATATTTT. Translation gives CASSVRDRGTGNTIYF. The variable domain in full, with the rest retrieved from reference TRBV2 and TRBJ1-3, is EPEVTQTPSHQVTQMGQEVILRCVPISNHLYFYWYRQILGQKVEFLVSFYNNEISEKSEIFDDQFSVERPDGSNFTLKIRSTKLEDSAMYFCASSVRDRGTGNTIYFGEGSWLTVV.

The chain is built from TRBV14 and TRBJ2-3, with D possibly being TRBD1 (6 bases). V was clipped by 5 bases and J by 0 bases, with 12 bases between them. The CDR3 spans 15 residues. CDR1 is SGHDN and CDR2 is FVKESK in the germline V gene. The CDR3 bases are TGTGCCAGCAGCGCGATGGGGGCGAGCACAGATACGCAGTATTTT. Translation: CASSAMGASTDTQYF.

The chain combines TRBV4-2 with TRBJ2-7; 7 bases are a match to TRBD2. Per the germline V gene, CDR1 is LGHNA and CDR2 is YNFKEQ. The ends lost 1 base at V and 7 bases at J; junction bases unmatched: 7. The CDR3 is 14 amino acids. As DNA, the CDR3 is TGTGCCAGCAGCCAAGGACTAGCTCCCAGGGAGCAGTACTTC. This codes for CASSQGLAPREQYF.

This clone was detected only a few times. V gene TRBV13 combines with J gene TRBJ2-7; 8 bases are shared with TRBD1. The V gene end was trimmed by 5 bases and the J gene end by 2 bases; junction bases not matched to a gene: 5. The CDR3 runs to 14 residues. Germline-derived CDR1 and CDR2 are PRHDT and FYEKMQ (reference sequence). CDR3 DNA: TGTGCCAGCAGCGTCGGACAGGGAACCTACGAGCAGTACTTC. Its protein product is CASSVGQGTYEQYF.

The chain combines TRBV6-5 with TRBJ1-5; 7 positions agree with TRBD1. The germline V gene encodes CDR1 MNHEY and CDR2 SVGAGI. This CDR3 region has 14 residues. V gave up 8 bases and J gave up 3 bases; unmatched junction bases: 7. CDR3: CASSWTGLNQPQHF. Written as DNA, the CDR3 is TGTGCCAGCTCCTGGACAGGACTCAATCAGCCCCAGCATTTT.

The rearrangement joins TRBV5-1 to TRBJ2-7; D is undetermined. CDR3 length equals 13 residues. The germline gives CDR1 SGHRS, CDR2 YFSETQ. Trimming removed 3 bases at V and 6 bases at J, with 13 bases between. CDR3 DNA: TGCGCCAGCAGCTCGGAGAACTCCCCCGAGCAGTACTTC. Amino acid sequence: CASSSENSPEQYF.

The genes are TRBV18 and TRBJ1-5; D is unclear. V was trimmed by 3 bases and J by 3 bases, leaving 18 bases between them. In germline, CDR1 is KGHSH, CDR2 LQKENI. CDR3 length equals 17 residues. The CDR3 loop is CASSPLPRAANNQPQHF. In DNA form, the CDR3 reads TGTGCCAGCTCACCGCTTCCTCGAGCCGCAAACAATCAGCCCCAGCATTTT.

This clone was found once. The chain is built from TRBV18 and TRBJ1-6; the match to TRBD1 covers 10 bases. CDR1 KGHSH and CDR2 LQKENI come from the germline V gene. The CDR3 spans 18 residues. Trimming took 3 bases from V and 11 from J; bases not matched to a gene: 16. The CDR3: CASSPTQPGQGNRAPLHF. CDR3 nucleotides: TGTGCCAGCTCACCGACTCAACCGGGACAGGGGAATAGGGCACCCCTCCACTTT. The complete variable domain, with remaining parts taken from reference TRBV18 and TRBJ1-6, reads NAGVMQNPRHLVRRRGQEARLRCSPMKGHSHVYWYRQLPEEGLKFMVYLQKENIIDESGMPKERFSAEFPKEGPSILRIQQVVRGDSAAYFCASSPTQPGQGNRAPLHFGNGTRLTVT.

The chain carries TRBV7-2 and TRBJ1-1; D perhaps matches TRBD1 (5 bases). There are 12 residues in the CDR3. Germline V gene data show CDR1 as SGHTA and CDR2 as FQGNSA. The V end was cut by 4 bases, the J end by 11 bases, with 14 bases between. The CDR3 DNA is TGTGCCAGCAGCTCTGGGGCAGGGTGGGCTTTCTTT. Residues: CASSSGAGWAFF.

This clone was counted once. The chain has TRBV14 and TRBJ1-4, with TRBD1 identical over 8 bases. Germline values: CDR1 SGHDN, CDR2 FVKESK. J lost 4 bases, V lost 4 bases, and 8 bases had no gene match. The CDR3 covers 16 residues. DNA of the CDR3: TGTGCCAGCAGCCGCCTTCGGACAGGGATTAATGAAAAACTGTTTTTT. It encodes CASSRLRTGINEKLFF.

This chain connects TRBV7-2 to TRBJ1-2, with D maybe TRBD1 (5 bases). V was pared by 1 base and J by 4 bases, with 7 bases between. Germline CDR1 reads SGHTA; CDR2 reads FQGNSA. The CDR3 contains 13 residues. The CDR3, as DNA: TGTGCCAGCAGCTTAGAACAGGTCTATGGCTACACCTTC. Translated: CASSLEQVYGYTF.

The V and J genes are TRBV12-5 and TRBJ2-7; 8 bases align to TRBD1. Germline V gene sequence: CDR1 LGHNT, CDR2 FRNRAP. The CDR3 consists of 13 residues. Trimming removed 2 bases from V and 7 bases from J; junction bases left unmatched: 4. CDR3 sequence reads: CASGLTGGGEQYF. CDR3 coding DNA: TGTGCTAGTGGTTTGACAGGGGGTGGAGAGCAGTACTTC. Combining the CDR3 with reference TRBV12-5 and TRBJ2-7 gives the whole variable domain DARVTQTPRHKVTEMGQEVTMRCQPILGHNTVFWYRQTMMQGLELLAYFRNRAPLDDSGMPKDRFSAEMPDATLATLKIQPSEPRDSAVYFCASGLTGGGEQYFGPGTRLTVT.

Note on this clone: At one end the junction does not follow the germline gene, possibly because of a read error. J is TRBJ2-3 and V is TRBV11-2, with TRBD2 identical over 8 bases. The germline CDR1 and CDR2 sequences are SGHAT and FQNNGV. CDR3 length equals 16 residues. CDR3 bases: TGTGCCAGCAGGTTAGGCCTGCGACTAGCGACAGATACGCAGTATTTT. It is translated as CASRLGLRLATDTQYF.

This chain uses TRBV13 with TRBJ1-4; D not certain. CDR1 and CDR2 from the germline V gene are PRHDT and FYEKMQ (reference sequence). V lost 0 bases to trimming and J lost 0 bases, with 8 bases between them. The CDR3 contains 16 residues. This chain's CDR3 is CASSLGSEATNEKLFF. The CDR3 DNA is TGTGCCAGCAGCTTAGGCTCGGAGGCAACTAATGAAAAACTGTTTTTT.

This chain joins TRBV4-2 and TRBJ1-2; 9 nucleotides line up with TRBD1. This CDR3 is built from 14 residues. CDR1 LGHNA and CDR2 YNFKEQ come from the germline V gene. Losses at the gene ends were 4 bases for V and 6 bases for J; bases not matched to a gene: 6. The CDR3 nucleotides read TGTGCCAGCAGCCCGTCCCGGGACAGGGATGGCTACACCTTC. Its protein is CASSPSRDRDGYTF.

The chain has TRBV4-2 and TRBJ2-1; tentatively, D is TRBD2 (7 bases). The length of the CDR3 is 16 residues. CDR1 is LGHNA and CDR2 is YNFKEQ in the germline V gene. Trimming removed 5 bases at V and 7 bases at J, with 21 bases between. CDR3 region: CASSTEGGTSANEQFF. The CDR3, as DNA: TGTGCCAGCAGCACCGAGGGGGGGACATCAGCTAATGAGCAGTTCTTC.

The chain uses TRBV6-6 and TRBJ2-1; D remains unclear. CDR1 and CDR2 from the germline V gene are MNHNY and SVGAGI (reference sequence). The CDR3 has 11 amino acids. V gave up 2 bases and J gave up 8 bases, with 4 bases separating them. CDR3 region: CASSYIDEQFF. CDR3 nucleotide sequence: TGTGCCAGCAGTTACATCGATGAGCAGTTCTTC.

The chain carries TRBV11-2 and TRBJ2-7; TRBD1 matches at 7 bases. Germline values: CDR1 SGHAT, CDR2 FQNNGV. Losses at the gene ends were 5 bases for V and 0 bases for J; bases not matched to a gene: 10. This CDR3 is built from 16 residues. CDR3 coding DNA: TGTGCCAGCAGCCTTCAGGGGACAGTTGGCTCCTACGAGCAGTACTTC. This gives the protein CASSLQGTVGSYEQYF.

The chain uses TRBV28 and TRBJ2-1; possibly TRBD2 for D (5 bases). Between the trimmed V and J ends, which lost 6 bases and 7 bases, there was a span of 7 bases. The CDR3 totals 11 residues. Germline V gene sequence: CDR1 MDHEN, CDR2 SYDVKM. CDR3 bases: TGTGCCAGCAGCCTAGCTAATGAGCAGTTCTTC. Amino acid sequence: CASSLANEQFF.

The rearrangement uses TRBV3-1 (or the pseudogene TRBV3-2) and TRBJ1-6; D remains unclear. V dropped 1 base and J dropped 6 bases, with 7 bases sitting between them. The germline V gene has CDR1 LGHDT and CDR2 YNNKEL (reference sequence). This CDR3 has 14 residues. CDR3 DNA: TGTGCCAGCAGCCAAGTACGGAGTAATTCACCCCTCCACTTT. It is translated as CASSQVRSNSPLHF.

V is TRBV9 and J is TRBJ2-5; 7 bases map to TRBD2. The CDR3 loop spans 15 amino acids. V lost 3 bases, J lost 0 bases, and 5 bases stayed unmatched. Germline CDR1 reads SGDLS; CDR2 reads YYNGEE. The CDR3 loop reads CASSEHGLDQETQYF. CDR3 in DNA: TGTGCCAGCAGCGAACACGGACTAGACCAAGAGACCCAGTACTTC.

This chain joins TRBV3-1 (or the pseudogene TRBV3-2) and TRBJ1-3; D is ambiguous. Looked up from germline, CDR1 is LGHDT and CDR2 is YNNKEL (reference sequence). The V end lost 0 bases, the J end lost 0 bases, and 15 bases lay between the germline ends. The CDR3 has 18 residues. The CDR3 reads CASSQDPAGMSSGNTIYF. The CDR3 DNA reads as TGTGCCAGCAGCCAAGACCCGGCCGGGATGAGCTCTGGAAACACCATATATTTT.

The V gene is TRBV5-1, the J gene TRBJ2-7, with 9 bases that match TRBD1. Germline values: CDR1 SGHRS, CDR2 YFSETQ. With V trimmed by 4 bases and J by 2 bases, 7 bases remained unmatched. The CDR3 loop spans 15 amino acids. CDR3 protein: CASSPGGTGTYEQYF. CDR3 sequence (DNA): TGCGCCAGCAGCCCTGGGGGGACAGGGACCTACGAGCAGTACTTC.